Listed below are T cell receptor beta chains from one sample, sequenced in a study of spatial heterogeneity in lung cancer. Using its own MiXCR run on the 5' RACE reads, TCRdb lists one record per CDR3 protein. The data show under 150,000 distinct CDR3 sequences, about 12% seen once. The source was PBMCs, collected at follow-up. These receptors originate from a male donor with early-stage non-small cell lung cancer. The CDR3 runs from the conserved cysteine through the conserved F or W. The D gene is left open where the match is weak. Rows give clone size only sometimes, using once, few, many, or a class for an expanded clone.

d_call	v_call	j_call	clone_size	cdr3_nt	cdr3_aa
TRBD2	TRBV6-2/TRBV6-3	TRBJ2-1	few	TGTGCCAGCAGGGCTAGCGGAAGGAATGAGCAGTTCTTC	CASRASGRNEQFF
TRBD1	TRBV6-2/TRBV6-3	TRBJ1-2	many	TGTGCCAGCAGCCGGCCGGGACAGGGGCACTATGGCTACACCTTC	CASSRPGQGHYGYTF
.	TRBV20-1	TRBJ2-7	.	TGCAGTGCTAGATACCGGGACATCTCCTACGAGCAGTACTTC	CSARYRDISYEQYF
TRBD1	TRBV24-1	TRBJ2-3	.	TGTGCCACCAGTGAGTCTGACAGGGCTGTTGGCGCAGATACGCAGTATTTT	CATSESDRAVGADTQYF
.	TRBV7-2	TRBJ1-6	few	TGTGCCAGCAGCTTAGCCCAGGATCGTAATTCACCCCTCCACTTT	CASSLAQDRNSPLHF
TRBD2	TRBV7-9	TRBJ2-3	few	TGTGCCAGCAGCCAAGGAGCGGGGGGCACAGATACGCAGTATTTT	CASSQGAGGTDTQYF
.	TRBV10-3	TRBJ2-1	.	TGTGCCACCGATTCTGAGAATGAGCAGTTCTTC	CATDSENEQFF
.	TRBV12-3/TRBV12-4	TRBJ2-1	.	TGTGCCTTGGCTTTGGGGCAGTTCTTC	CALALGQFF
.	TRBV28	TRBJ1-2	.	TGTGCCATCTCCCAGGGTATTCGGCTTAGGGGCTACACCTTC	CAISQGIRLRGYTF
.	TRBV29-1	TRBJ1-4	.	TGCAGCGTTGATGCCGGGATACTACCGGGACCCGAAAAACTGTTTTTT	CSVDAGILPGPEKLFF
TRBD1	TRBV12-3/TRBV12-4	TRBJ1-2	.	TGTGCCAGCAGCGGGACAGGGCACTATGGCTACACCTTC	CASSGTGHYGYTF
.	TRBV6-6	TRBJ2-7	few	TGTGCCAGCAGTTTCTTGATCTACGAGCAGTACTTC	CASSFLIYEQYF
TRBD1	TRBV7-9	TRBJ2-5	many	TGTGCCAGCAGCGACCCCTTCTACAGGGGAAAGAACCAAGAGACCCAGTACTTC	CASSDPFYRGKNQETQYF
.	TRBV11-3	TRBJ2-1	.	TGTGCCAGCACCCCGGGGGTCAGCTCCTACAATGAGCAGTTCTTC	CASTPGVSSYNEQFF
TRBD1	TRBV4-1	TRBJ2-1	few	TGCGCCAGCAGCCAAGCGAGTGGGACAGGGGTGACATTGCGATACAATGAGCAGTTCTTC	CASSQASGTGVTLRYNEQFF
.	TRBV16	TRBJ2-1	.	TGTGCCAGCAGCCAATCTAATCTGCTGGGTGAGCAGTTCTTC	CASSQSNLLGEQFF
TRBD1	TRBV6-2/TRBV6-3	TRBJ2-7	few	TGTGCCAGCAGTTACTTTCCGGGACAGGGTAACGAGCAGTACTTC	CASSYFPGQGNEQYF
.	TRBV20-1	TRBJ2-3	many	TGCAGTGCTAGAGGGGGACTCCGAGCCACAGATACGCAGTATTTT	CSARGGLRATDTQYF
TRBD1	TRBV19	TRBJ1-5	.	TGTGCCAGTAGTAGGGGACAGGGTGTTTCTGGCAATCAGCCCCAGCATTTT	CASSRGQGVSGNQPQHF
TRBD1	TRBV27	TRBJ2-3	.	TGTGCCAGCAGTTATAAGGGGGCATACACAGATACGCAGTATTTT	CASSYKGAYTDTQYF
.	TRBV24-1	TRBJ1-6	few	TGTGCCACCAGTGACGGGGGGAATAATTCACCCCTCCACTTT	CATSDGGNNSPLHF
TRBD2	TRBV4-2	TRBJ2-1	few	TGTGCCAGCAGCCAACATAGCGGGGGGGCGGACAATGAGCAGTTCTTC	CASSQHSGGADNEQFF
.	TRBV28	TRBJ2-3	many	TGTGCCAGCAGCCCCCAGGACTTTCGGGGAAGATTGCGGCGCGATTGGACGCAGTATTTT	CASSPQDFRGRLRRDWTQYF
TRBD1	TRBV5-4	TRBJ1-1	few	TGTGCCAGCAGCCCTTCACACCGACAGGGGGTCACTGAAGCTTTCTTT	CASSPSHRQGVTEAFF